A selection of T cell receptor beta chains follows, all from one sample in a study of cytomegalovirus exposure and HLA in healthy donors. TCRdb's copy holds only in-frame clones and misses some; the assay was immunoSEQ multiplex PCR. The table lists some 200,000 clones, approximately 79% of them singletons. Sequencing input: PBMCs. The receptors were gathered from a man aged 18 to 30 in good health and CMV-seronegative. CDR3s include the opening cysteine and the closing phenylalanine or tryptophan. The D gene is left open where the match is weak. Clone size is stated in some rows and not others, as once, few, many or a class when expanded.

abundance,v_gene,len,j_gene,d_gene,CDR3aa
-,TRBV7-6,15,TRBJ1-2,TRBD1,CASSKGTGPSYGYTF
-,TRBV5-1,16,TRBJ1-6,TRBD1,CASSPVGQGDSSPLHF
-,TRBV18,14,TRBJ1-1,TRBD1,CASSGRQGDTEAFF
few,TRBV5-1,13,TRBJ1-1,TRBD1,CASSLTGGTEAFF
-,TRBV19,14,TRBJ1-1,TRBD1,CASSRQTGGTEAFF
-,TRBV30,13,TRBJ2-7,TRBD1,CACTRDSPYEQYF
-,TRBV9,15,TRBJ1-5,TRBD1,CASSVGQGGNQPQHF
-,TRBV5-8,14,TRBJ1-1,-,CASSVGRVNTEAFF
-,TRBV15,12,TRBJ2-3,-,CATSSWGDTQYF
once,TRBV5-6,15,TRBJ1-3,-,CASSYQTESGNTIYF
-,TRBV30,13,TRBJ2-7,-,CAWSGGVSYEQYF
-,TRBV7-9,15,TRBJ1-5,TRBD1,CSSSSADRFNQPQHF
-,TRBV5-1,14,TRBJ2-6,-,CASMSGPGANVLTF
-,TRBV2,13,TRBJ1-6,-,CASTYVRGSPLHF
-,TRBV5-8,11,TRBJ2-7,-,CASSVFYEQYF
-,TRBV6-6,15,TRBJ2-7,TRBD1,CASSYPGQDPYEQYF
-,TRBV6-9,23,TRBJ2-1,-,CANKMQKIPLLVPPAKPYNEQFF
-,TRBV18,15,TRBJ1-4,-,CASSQGPAQAEKLFF
-,TRBV5-6,16,TRBJ2-7,TRBD1,CASSPRHDRAPYEQYF
-,TRBV25-1,12,TRBJ1-1,-,CASGEGNTEAFF
-,TRBV5-1,15,TRBJ2-3,TRBD2,CASSLQTGGEDTQYF
-,TRBV4-2,16,TRBJ2-1,TRBD1,CASSQASGNRGQVQFF
-,TRBV5-1,18,TRBJ2-3,-,CASSYGLHNPLRTDTQYF
-,TRBV27,15,TRBJ1-6,TRBD1,CASSPRQGANSPLHF
-,TRBV7-6,16,TRBJ2-5,TRBD1,CASSLAPTGELETQYF
-,TRBV5-8,15,TRBJ2-2,TRBD1,CASSSGTATTGELFF
-,TRBV27,12,TRBJ2-3,-,CASSSTVDTQYF
-,TRBV30,19,TRBJ2-1,TRBD1,CAWSSLPERTGLNYNEQFF
few,TRBV19,14,TRBJ1-2,-,CASRPNSAVYGYTF
-,TRBV7-6,13,TRBJ1-1,-,CASSARVNTEAFF
-,TRBV5-4,14,TRBJ2-5,TRBD2,CASSSRAGEETQYF
-,TRBV2,16,TRBJ2-3,-,CASSIDRDRSTDTQYF
-,TRBV6-5,15,TRBJ2-7,TRBD1,CASSYSGTGIYEQYF
-,TRBV9,15,TRBJ2-1,-,CASSVDGRIYNEQFF
-,TRBV4-2,15,TRBJ1-2,-,CASSQGAGEGRGYTF
-,TRBV4-3,16,TRBJ2-7,TRBD1,CASSQVFRQGTYEQYF
-,TRBV7-2,14,TRBJ2-5,TRBD2,CASSLAGGGETQYF
-,TRBV12-5,14,TRBJ2-2,-,CASETPFNTGELFF
-,TRBV10-2,15,TRBJ2-7,-,CASSEVGSRGYEQYF
-,TRBV19,13,TRBJ2-3,-,CASSHTGTDTQYF
-,TRBV7-9,15,TRBJ1-2,-,CASSLGVDPPGGYTF
-,TRBV28,17,TRBJ1-6,TRBD1,CASSLLWLRQGYSPLHF
-,TRBV29-1,15,TRBJ2-1,-,CSAGVGSWSYNEQFF
-,TRBV7-8,14,TRBJ2-1,-,CASSLGTVKNEQFF
-,TRBV6-1,15,TRBJ1-5,-,CASGKGPGSNQPQHF
-,TRBV7-6,18,TRBJ2-3,-,CASSLGHDLDSPTDTQYF
-,TRBV6-1,15,TRBJ2-1,TRBD2,CASRLTGTSDNEQFF
once,TRBV9,16,TRBJ2-3,TRBD2,CASSAGTSGSADTQYF
few,TRBV30,15,TRBJ2-2,TRBD2,CAWQPGTSTYGELFF
-,TRBV7-9,12,TRBJ2-7,-,CASSLEPGEQYF
-,TRBV15,13,TRBJ2-7,TRBD1,CATSSGTGYEQYF
once,TRBV28,16,-,TRBD2,CASSLDTSGEHYEQYF
-,TRBV4-2,16,TRBJ2-7,TRBD1,CASSQEEGQDPYEQYF
-,TRBV19,14,TRBJ1-1,-,CASGRRQPNTEAFF
-,TRBV11-3,14,TRBJ2-2,TRBD2,CASKLREPHGELFF
-,TRBV29-1,12,TRBJ1-4,-,CSAGKGEEKLFF
-,TRBV19,16,TRBJ1-1,-,CASSIRPAQGLTEAFF